Sequencing of this T cell receptor (beta chain) was carried out in a study of OX40 agonist ivuxolimab in advanced cancers. For the study at large: Patients were dosed with the agonistic anti-OX40 (CD134) antibody ivuxolimab. Every patient in dose escalation had hepatocellular carcinoma, melanoma, renal cell or head and neck cancer. Of mixed ages from 23 to 79 and averaging 60 years, the group was around 78% male.

TCRdb keeps only in-frame clones here, not all; method: immunoSEQ multiplex PCR. Seen here are around 44,000 clones, approximately 90% observed once, and the top ten hold about 40%. Trimming pared 0 bases from V and 3 bases from J, leaving 6 bases between. Germline CDR1 SGDLS, CDR2 YYNGEE. The CDR3 is 13 residues long. The chain recombines TRBV9 with TRBJ2-5; tentatively, D is TRBD1 (5 bases). Sequencing used CD4+ or CD8+ T cells sorted from blood, obtained in a trial of the OX40 agonist ivuxolimab. This TCR came from an adult with an advanced solid tumor such as melanoma, head and neck, liver or kidney cancer. The CDR3 region has the DNA TGTGCCAGCAGCGTAGAGGGGAAAGAGACCCAGTACTTC. Protein sequence: CASSVEGKETQYF. Drawing the rest from reference TRBV9 and TRBJ2-5, the complete variable domain is DSGVTQTPKHLITATGQRVTLRCSPRSGDLSVYWYQQSLDQGLQFLIQYYNGEERAKGNILERFSAQQFPDLHSELNLSSLELGDSALYFCASSVEGKETQYFGPGTRLLVL.